This T cell receptor beta chain was sequenced for a study of PD-1 blockade in classical Hodgkin lymphoma. Study conclusions and caveats: Patients who initiated nivolumab within 1 year of ASCT were excluded. Complete responders entered with baseline diversity on par with newly diagnosed patients, the results showed. There remain no defined causes for the repertoire differences, which possibly reflect disease activity or prior therapy.

The ends were cut back, 0 bases at V and 6 bases at J, with 14 bases in the middle. This CDR3 has 15 amino acids. Germline V lookup: CDR1 MNHEY, CDR2 SVGAGI. As concerns this clone: The antigen is unknown.

The assay was immunoSEQ multiplex PCR, and TCRdb's table has in-frame clones only and misses some. The table shows roughly 9,000 clones, with approximately 84% occurring only once. Relapse after autologous stem cell transplantation occurred in every patient, and brentuximab vedotin exposure varied. Investigators isolated CD4+ T cells from thawed PBMCs through magnetic negative selection. Complete response, partial response or progressive disease was each patient's best response. Sequencing was performed on CD4+ T cells from blood, taken at baseline. This chain joins TRBV6-5 and TRBJ1-2; no firm D call. The TCR sequence derives from a human donor with classical Hodgkin lymphoma. The CDR3 is CASSYSRRTRDGYTF. The CDR3 DNA sequence: TGTGCCAGCAGTTACTCTCGGCGGACCCGCGATGGCTACACCTTC.